These 23 T cell receptor beta chains share one sample of origin, sequenced in a study of blood T cell repertoires in COVID-19. This table comes from immunoSEQ multiplex PCR, and its TCRdb copy is limited to in-frame clones, with some not included. Among approximately 150,000 clones listed, 85% were seen once. The specimen sequenced was peripheral blood. Receptors originate from a man between 40 and 49 years old with acute or convalescent COVID-19.

In regard to this clone: This sample includes further DNA sequences coding for the same CDR3. The chain combines TRBV5-1 with TRBJ2-5, with TRBD1 matching 8 bases. This CDR3 is built from 15 residues. Germline lookup yields CDR1 SGHRS and CDR2 YFSETQ. The V segment lost 0 bases and the J segment 4 bases; nucleotides outside the gene matches: 5. CDR3 region: CASSLAGGTGETQYF. The DNA of the CDR3 is TGCGCCAGCAGCTTGGCAGGTGGGACAGGAGAGACCCAGTACTTC.

The chain has TRBV4-1 and TRBJ1-1; no definite D call. V shed 0 bases and J shed 2 bases, with 10 bases lying between them. The germline V gene encodes CDR1 MGHRA and CDR2 YSYEKL. The CDR3 covers 15 residues. The DNA of the CDR3 is TGCGCCAGCAGCCAAGAGCAGACTATTAACACTGAAGCTTTCTTT. Protein sequence: CASSQEQTINTEAFF.

The genes are TRBV12-2 and TRBJ2-7; the table gives TRBD2 as D, unverified against the DNA. TRBV12-2 is flagged as a pseudogene. The CDR3 consists of 14 residues. The DNA of the CDR3 is TGTGCAAGTCGCCCATGCGGGGTTGGCTACGAGCAGTACTTC. It translates to CASRPCGVGYEQYF.

The genes are TRBV25-1 and TRBJ2-5; 8 bases are a match to TRBD1. The CDR3 loop spans 14 amino acids. After removal of 3 bases from V and 2 bases from J, the junction contained 2 bases not matched to a gene. From germline, CDR1 is MGHDK and CDR2 SYGVNS. The CDR3 sequence is CASSDGQGQETQYF. The CDR3 DNA follows: TGTGCCAGCAGTGACGGACAGGGACAAGAGACCCAGTACTTC.

This clone showed up just once. Other DNA sequences from this sample encode an identical CDR3 as well. This chain uses TRBV14 with TRBJ2-3, with TRBD2 matching over 7 bases. The CDR3 has 16 amino acids. From germline, CDR1 is SGHDN and CDR2 FVKESK. V shed 1 base, J shed 6 bases, and the junction held 10 bases outside the gene matches. The CDR3 loop is CASSQGTSSLGDTQYF. The DNA for the CDR3 is TGTGCCAGCAGCCAAGGGACTAGTTCGCTTGGCGATACGCAGTATTTT.

This rearrangement joins TRBV2 to TRBJ2-7; 9 nucleotides line up with TRBD1. The germline CDR1 and CDR2 sequences are SNHLY and FYNNEI. This CDR3 has 13 residues. After removal of 5 bases from V and 6 bases from J, the junction contained 5 bases not matched to a gene. The CDR3 spells CASSRDRVTEQYF. CDR3 in DNA: TGTGCCAGCAGTCGGGACAGGGTCACCGAGCAGTACTTC.

The DNA for the CDR3 is TGCGCCAGCAGCTTGACTACCCAAGAGACCCAGTACTTC. This encodes CASSLTTQETQYF. This rearrangement joins TRBV5-1 to TRBJ2-5, with D unclear. V gave up 1 base and J gave up 1 base, with 5 bases separating them. This CDR3 has 13 amino acids. Germline CDR1 reads SGHRS; CDR2 reads YFSETQ.

V and J are TRBV3-1 (or the pseudogene TRBV3-2) and TRBJ2-1; a possible D gene is TRBD1 (5 bases). Germline CDR1 is LGHDT and CDR2 is YNNKEL (reference sequence). This CDR3 has 12 residues. The V end was cut by 2 bases, the J end by 11 bases, with 10 bases between. The CDR3 coding sequence is TGTGCCAGCAGCCAATCGCAGGGCCAGCAGTTCTTC. Protein sequence: CASSQSQGQQFF.

This chain uses TRBV29-1 with TRBJ1-2, with 7 bases lining up with TRBD1. Trimming took 6 bases from V and 2 from J; bases not matched to a gene: 6. CDR3 size: 13 residues. Germline V lookup: CDR1 SQVTM, CDR2 ANQGSEA. CDR3 in amino acids: CSVRGTVNYGYTF. CDR3 DNA: TGCAGCGTGAGGGGGACAGTCAACTATGGCTACACCTTC.

This chain connects TRBV19 to TRBJ2-1; 8 nucleotides match TRBD2. J lost 6 bases, V lost 8 bases, and 9 bases had no gene match. Germline CDR1 and CDR2: LNHDA and SQIVND (reference sequence). There are 14 residues in the CDR3. CDR3 region: CASLGPGGGNEQFF. As DNA, the CDR3 is TGTGCCAGTCTCGGGCCCGGGGGGGGCAATGAGCAGTTCTTC.

The V and J genes are TRBV5-4 and TRBJ1-2; D is unresolved. Germline V CDR1 and CDR2: SGHNT, YYREEE (reference sequence). V was cut by 2 bases and J by 9 bases, with 11 bases left in between. The CDR3 sequence is 12 residues long. The CDR3 loop is CASSFGPNRYTF. The CDR3 coding sequence is TGTGCCAGCAGCTTCGGTCCGAATCGCTACACCTTC.

The chain couples TRBV20-1 to TRBJ2-7; TRBD1 is a possible D gene (6 bases). CDR3 length: 14 amino acids. Germline V gives CDR1 DFQATT, CDR2 SNEGSKA (reference sequence). V lost 3 bases, J lost 5 bases, and 17 bases lay in between. The CDR3 DNA reads as TGCAGTGCTAGTTCAAGGACAGACGTCAACGAGCAGTACTTC. Translated, it gives CSASSRTDVNEQYF.

This chain connects TRBV12-3 or TRBV12-4 to TRBJ2-7; D not resolved. This CDR3 spans 11 amino acids. V lost 6 bases to trimming and J lost 6 bases, with 9 bases between them. The DNA of the CDR3 is TGTGCCAGCAGGTCGGGTTTCGAGCAGTACTTC. This translates into CASRSGFEQYF.

To note about this clone: Other DNA sequences of this sample code for an identical CDR3. V and J are TRBV7-2 and TRBJ1-5; D is perhaps TRBD1 (5 bases). The CDR3 has 16 residues. V dropped 1 base and J dropped 2 bases, with 12 bases sitting between them. CDR1 is SGHTA, CDR2 FQGNSA, per germline. The DNA for the CDR3 is TGTGCCAGCAGCTTAGTTTTTGGGGCTGGCAATCAGCCCCAGCATTTT. Translating it yields CASSLVFGAGNQPQHF.

The CDR3 here is CASSQAGANYGYTF. In DNA, the CDR3 is TGTGCCAGCAGCCAAGCCGGGGCTAACTATGGCTACACCTTC. The chain recombines TRBV14 with TRBJ1-2; D is uncertain. V was pared by 1 base and J by 0 bases, with 6 bases between. Germline CDR1 SGHDN, CDR2 FVKESK. The CDR3 length is 14 residues.

Comment on this clone: The identical CDR3 is also encoded by other nucleotide sequences in the sample. This chain connects TRBV2 to TRBJ2-7; D is unclear. Trimming cost V 3 bases and J 4 bases, with 4 bases left between them. Germline CDR1 and CDR2: SNHLY and FYNNEI. This CDR3 is built from 11 residues. CDR3 residues: CASSEYYEQYF. In DNA, the CDR3 is TGTGCCAGCAGTGAGTATTACGAGCAGTACTTC.

The V call is TRBV10-3, the J call TRBJ1-2; tentative D call: TRBD1 (6 bases). The V gene's germline CDR1 is ENHRY and CDR2 SYGVKD. This CDR3 has 13 amino acids. Trimming left V 7 bases short and J 6 bases short, with 15 bases between. For the CDR3, the DNA is TGTGCCATCAAAACACAGGGCGAGGATGGCTACACCTTC. It translates to CAIKTQGEDGYTF.

V usage is TRBV5-6 and J usage is TRBJ1-4; tentatively, D is TRBD1 (6 bases). Germline assignment: CDR1 SGHDT and CDR2 YYEEEE. V was clipped by 4 bases and J by 0 bases, with 13 bases between them. This CDR3 region has 16 residues. The CDR3 region is CASSRGRTATNEKLFF. The CDR3 DNA follows: TGTGCCAGCAGCCGAGGCCGGACAGCAACTAATGAAAAACTGTTTTTT.

The chain employs TRBV2 and TRBJ1-2; 7 bases are shared with TRBD1. The CDR3 has 14 amino acids. V lost 7 bases, J lost 2 bases, and 7 bases stayed unmatched. Germline lookup yields CDR1 SNHLY and CDR2 FYNNEI. CDR3 amino acids: CASIDDRENYGYTF. As DNA, the CDR3 is TGTGCCAGCATCGATGACAGGGAGAACTATGGCTACACCTTC. Full variable domain (remainder filled in from reference TRBV2 and TRBJ1-2): EPEVTQTPSHQVTQMGQEVILRCVPISNHLYFYWYRQILGQKVEFLVSFYNNEISEKSEIFDDQFSVERPDGSNFTLKIRSTKLEDSAMYFCASIDDRENYGYTFGSGTRLTVV.

The rearrangement uses TRBV7-6 and TRBJ2-7; 9 bases map to TRBD2. There are 14 residues in the CDR3. The trim removed 4 bases at V and 3 bases at J, leaving 4 bases unmatched. Germline V gene lookup returns CDR1 SGHVS and CDR2 FNYEAQ. This CDR3 reads CASSWRGGFYEQYF. DNA of the CDR3: TGTGCCAGCAGCTGGCGGGGGGGCTTCTACGAGCAGTACTTC.

J is TRBJ1-1 and V is TRBV7-6; TRBD1 might be the D (5 bases). V gave up 7 bases and J gave up 7 bases, with 13 bases separating them. Germline V gene sequence: CDR1 SGHVS, CDR2 FNYEAQ. CDR3 length: 12 amino acids. CDR3 protein: CASTTGGVEAFF. The CDR3 DNA is TGTGCCAGCACGACTGGAGGGGTTGAAGCTTTCTTT. The full variable domain, rest sourced from reference TRBV7-6 and TRBJ1-1, is GAGVSQSPRYKVTKRGQDVALRCDPISGHVSLYWYRQALGQGPEFLTYFNYEAQQDKSGLPNDRFSAERPEGSISTLTIQRTEQRDSAMYRCASTTGGVEAFFGQGTRLTVV.

V is TRBV9 and J is TRBJ1-6; a weak D match, TRBD1 (6 bases). The germline CDR1 and CDR2 sequences are SGDLS and YYNGEE. The CDR3 runs 13 residues. V lost 7 bases and J lost 10, with 15 bases in between. The CDR3 reads CASSQGGESPLHF. CDR3 bases: TGTGCCAGCTCCCAAGGGGGAGAATCACCCCTCCACTTT.

The V call is TRBV6-4, the J call TRBJ1-3; no reliable D call. The CDR3 runs 17 residues. V was cut by 6 bases and J by 3 bases, with 21 bases left in between. Germline CDR1 reads MRHNA; CDR2 reads SNTAGT. The CDR3 region has the DNA TGTGCCAGCAGCCTAAGGGCCGGGTACGCGGGTGGAAACACCATATATTTT. Translated: CASSLRAGYAGGNTIYF.